This T cell receptor (beta chain) was profiled in a study of control samples from healthy donors and cancer patients. This clone appeared a single time. TCRdb's table, derived via immunoSEQ multiplex PCR, lists solely in-frame clones and lacks some. The sample holds 45,000 or so clones, approximately 89% seen once. V shed 4 bases and J shed 0 bases, with 4 bases lying between them. Germline V gene lookup returns CDR1 SGHTA and CDR2 FQGTGA. This CDR3 is 13 amino acids long. The clonotype originates from a woman aged 55-70 years with lung cancer. The J gene is TRBJ2-1, the V gene TRBV7-3; D is ambiguous. Sequenced input: PBMCs. CDR3: CASSSDSYNEQFF. The CDR3 DNA reads TGTGCCAGCAGCTCTGACTCCTACAATGAGCAGTTCTTC.